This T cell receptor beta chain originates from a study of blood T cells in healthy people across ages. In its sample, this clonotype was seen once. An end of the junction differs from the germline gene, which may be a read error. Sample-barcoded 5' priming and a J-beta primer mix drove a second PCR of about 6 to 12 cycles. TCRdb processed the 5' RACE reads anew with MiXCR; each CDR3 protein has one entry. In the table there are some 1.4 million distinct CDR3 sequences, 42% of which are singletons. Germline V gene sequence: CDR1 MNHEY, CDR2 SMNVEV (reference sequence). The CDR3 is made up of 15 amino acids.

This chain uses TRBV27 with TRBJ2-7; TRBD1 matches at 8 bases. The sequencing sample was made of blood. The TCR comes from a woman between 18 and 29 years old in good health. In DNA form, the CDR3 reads TGTGCCAGCAGAAGGGACAGGACACAAAACTACGTGCAGTACTTC. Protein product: CASRRDRTQNYVQYF.